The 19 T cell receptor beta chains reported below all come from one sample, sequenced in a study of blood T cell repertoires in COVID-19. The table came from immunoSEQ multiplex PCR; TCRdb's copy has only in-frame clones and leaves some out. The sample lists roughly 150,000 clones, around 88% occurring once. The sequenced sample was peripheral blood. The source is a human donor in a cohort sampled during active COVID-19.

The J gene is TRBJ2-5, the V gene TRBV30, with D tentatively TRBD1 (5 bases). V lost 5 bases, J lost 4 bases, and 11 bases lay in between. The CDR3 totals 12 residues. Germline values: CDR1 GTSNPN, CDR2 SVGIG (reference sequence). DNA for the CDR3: TGTGCCTGGCAGACAGCTACAGAGACCCAGTACTTC. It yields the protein CAWQTATETQYF.

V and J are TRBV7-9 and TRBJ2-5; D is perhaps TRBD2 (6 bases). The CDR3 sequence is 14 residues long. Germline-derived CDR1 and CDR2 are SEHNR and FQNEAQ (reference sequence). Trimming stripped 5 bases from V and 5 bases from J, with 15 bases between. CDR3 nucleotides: TGTGCCAGCAGCCCTAGAGTTGGGGGGGAGACCCAGTACTTC. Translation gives CASSPRVGGETQYF.

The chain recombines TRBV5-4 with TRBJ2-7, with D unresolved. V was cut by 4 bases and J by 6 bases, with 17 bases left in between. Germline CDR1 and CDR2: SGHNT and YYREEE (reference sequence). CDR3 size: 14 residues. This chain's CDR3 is CASSLLDGPLEQYF. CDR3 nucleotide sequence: TGTGCCAGCAGCCTTCTCGATGGCCCGCTCGAGCAGTACTTC.

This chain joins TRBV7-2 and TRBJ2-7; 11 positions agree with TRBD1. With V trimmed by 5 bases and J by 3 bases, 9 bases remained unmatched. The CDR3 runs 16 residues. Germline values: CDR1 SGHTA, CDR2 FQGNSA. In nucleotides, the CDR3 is TGTGCCAGCAGCAAAACGTCGGGACAGGGGGTCTACGAGCAGTACTTC. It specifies CASSKTSGQGVYEQYF.

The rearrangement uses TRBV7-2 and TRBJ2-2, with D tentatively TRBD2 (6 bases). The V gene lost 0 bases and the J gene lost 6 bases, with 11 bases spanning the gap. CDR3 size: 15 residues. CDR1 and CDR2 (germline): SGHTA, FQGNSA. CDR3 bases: TGTGCCAGCAGCTTAGCTCCACTAGCTTCCGGGGAGCTGTTTTTT. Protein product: CASSLAPLASGELFF.

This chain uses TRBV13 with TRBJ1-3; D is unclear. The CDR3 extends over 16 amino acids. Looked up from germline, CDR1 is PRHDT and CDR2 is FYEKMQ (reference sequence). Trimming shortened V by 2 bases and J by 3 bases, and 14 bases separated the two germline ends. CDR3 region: CASSLKGVPSGNTIYF. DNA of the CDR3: TGTGCCAGCAGCTTAAAGGGAGTCCCCAGTGGAAACACCATATATTTT. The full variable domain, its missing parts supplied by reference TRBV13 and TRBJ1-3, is AAGVIQSPRHLIKEKRETATLKCYPIPRHDTVYWYQQGPGQDPQFLISFYEKMQSDKGSIPDRFSAQQFSDYHSELNMSSLELGDSALYFCASSLKGVPSGNTIYFGEGSWLTVV.

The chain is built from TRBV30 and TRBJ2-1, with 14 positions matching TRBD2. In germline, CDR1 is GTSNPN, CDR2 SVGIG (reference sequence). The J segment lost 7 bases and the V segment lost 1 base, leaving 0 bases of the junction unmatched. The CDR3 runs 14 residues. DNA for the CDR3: TGTGCCTGGAGTGGGACTAGCGGGAGGAATGAGCAGTTCTTC. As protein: CAWSGTSGRNEQFF.

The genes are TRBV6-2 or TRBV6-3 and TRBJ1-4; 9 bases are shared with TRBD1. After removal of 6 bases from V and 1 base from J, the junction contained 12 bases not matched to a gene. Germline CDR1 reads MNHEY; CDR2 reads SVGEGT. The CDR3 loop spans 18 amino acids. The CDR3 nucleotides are TGTGCCAGCAGCCCGGACAGGGGCGCTTTGGGAACTAATGAAAAACTGTTTTTT. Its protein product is CASSPDRGALGTNEKLFF.

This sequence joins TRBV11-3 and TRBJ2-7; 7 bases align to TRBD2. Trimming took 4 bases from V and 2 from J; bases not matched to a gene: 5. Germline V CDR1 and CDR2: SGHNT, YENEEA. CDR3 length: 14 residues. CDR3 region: CASSYPGGTYEQYF. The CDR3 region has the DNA TGTGCCAGCAGCTACCCCGGGGGGACCTACGAGCAGTACTTC.

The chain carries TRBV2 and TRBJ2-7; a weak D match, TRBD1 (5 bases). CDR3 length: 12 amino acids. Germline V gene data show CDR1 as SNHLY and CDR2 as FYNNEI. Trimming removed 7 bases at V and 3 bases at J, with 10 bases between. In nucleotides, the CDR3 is TGTGCCAGCACCCTTCAGGGCTACGAGCAGTACTTC. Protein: CASTLQGYEQYF.

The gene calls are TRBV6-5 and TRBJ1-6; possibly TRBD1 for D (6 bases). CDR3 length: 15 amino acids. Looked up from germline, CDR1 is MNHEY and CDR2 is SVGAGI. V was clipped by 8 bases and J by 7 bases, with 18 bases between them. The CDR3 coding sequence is TGTGCCAGCTCAAGTACGGGACAAATGAATTCACCCCTCCACTTT. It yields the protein CASSSTGQMNSPLHF.

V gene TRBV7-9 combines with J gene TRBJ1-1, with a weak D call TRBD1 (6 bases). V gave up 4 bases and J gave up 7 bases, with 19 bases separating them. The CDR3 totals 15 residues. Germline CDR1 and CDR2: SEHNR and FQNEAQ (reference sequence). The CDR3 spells CASSSLQGGSGEAFF. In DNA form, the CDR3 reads TGTGCCAGCAGCTCTCTACAGGGTGGAAGTGGTGAAGCTTTCTTT.

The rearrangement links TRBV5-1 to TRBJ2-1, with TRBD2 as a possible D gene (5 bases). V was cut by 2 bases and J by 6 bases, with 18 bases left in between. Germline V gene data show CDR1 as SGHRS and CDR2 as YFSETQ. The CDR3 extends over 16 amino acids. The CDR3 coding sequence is TGCGCCAGCAGCTTCTCCGATACTAGTAAACTCAATGAGCAGTTCTTC. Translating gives CASSFSDTSKLNEQFF. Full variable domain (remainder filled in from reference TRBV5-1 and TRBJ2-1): KAGVTQTPRYLIKTRGQQVTLSCSPISGHRSVSWYQQTPGQGLQFLFEYFSETQRNKGNFPGRFSGRQFSNSRSEMNVSTLELGDSALYLCASSFSDTSKLNEQFFGPGTRLTVL.

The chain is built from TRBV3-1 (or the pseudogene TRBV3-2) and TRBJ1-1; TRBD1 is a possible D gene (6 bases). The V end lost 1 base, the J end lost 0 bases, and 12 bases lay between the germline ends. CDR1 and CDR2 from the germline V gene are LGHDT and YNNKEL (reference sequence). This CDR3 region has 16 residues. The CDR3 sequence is CASSQGTELLNTEAFF. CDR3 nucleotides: TGTGCCAGCAGCCAAGGGACAGAGCTACTGAACACTGAAGCTTTCTTT.

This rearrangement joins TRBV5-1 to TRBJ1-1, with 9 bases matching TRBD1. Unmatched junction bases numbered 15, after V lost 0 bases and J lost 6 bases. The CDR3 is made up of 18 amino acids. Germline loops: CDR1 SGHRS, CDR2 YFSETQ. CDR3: CASSLAGGTGRPLAEAFF. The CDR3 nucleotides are TGCGCCAGCAGCTTGGCCGGGGGGACAGGGCGACCACTGGCTGAAGCTTTCTTT.

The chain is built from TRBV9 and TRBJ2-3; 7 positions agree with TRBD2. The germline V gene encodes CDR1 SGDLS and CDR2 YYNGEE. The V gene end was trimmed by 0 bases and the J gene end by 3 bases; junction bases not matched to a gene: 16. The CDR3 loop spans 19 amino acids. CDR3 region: CASSVGPRGSGKPTDTQYF. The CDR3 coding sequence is TGTGCCAGCAGCGTAGGACCCCGAGGGAGCGGGAAGCCGACAGATACGCAGTATTTT.

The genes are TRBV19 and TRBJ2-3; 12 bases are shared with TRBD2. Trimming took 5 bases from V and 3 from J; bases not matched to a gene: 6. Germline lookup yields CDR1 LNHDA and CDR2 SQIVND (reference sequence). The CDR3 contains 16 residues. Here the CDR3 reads CASSFPSGGATDTQYF. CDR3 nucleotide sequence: TGTGCCAGTAGTTTCCCTAGCGGGGGGGCTACAGATACGCAGTATTTT. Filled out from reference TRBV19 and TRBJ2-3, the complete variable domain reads DGGITQSPKYLFRKEGQNVTLSCEQNLNHDAMYWYRQDPGQGLRLIYYSQIVNDFQKGDIAEGYSVSREKKESFPLTVTSAQKNPTAFYLCASSFPSGGATDTQYFGPGTRLTVL.

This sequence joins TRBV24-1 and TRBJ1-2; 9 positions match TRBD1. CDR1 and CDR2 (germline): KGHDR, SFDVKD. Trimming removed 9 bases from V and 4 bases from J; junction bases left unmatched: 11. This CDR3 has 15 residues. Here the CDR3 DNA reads TGTGCCACCTCTTCGGCCGGGACAGGGTCCTATGGCTACACCTTC. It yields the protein CATSSAGTGSYGYTF.

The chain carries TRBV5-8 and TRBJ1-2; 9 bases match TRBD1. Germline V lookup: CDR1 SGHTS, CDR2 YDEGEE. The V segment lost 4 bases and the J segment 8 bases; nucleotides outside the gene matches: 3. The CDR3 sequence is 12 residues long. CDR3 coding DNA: TGTGCCAGCAGCCACAGGGGGCTCGGCTACACCTTC. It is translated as CASSHRGLGYTF.